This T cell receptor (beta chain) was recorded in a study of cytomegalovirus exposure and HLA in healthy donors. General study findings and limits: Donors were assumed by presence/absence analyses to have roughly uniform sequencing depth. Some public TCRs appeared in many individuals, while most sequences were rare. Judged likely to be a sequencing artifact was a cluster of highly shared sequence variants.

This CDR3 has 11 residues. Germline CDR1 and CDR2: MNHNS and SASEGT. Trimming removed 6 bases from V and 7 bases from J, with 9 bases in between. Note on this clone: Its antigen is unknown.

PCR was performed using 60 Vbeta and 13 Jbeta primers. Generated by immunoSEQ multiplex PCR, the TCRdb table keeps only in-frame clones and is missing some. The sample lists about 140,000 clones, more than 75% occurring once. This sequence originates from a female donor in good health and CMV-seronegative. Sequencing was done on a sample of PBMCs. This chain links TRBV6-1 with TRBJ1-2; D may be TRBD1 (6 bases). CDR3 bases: TGTGCCAGCAGCAACAGGGTTGGCTACACCTTC. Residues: CASSNRVGYTF.